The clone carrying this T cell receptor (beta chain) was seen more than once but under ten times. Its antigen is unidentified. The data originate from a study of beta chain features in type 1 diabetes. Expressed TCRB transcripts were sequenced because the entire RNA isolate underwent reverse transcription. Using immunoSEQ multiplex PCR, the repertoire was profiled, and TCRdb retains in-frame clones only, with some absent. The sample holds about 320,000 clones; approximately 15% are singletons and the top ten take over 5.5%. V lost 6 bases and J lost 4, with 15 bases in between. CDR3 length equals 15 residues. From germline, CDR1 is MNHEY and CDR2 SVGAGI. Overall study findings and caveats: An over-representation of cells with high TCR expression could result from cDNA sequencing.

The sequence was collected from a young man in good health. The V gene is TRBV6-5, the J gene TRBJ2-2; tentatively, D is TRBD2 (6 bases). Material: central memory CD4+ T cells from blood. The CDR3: CASSLGLAPTGELFF. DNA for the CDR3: TGTGCCAGCAGCCTGGGACTCGCCCCCACCGGGGAGCTGTTTTTT.